The 20 T cell receptor beta chains reported below all come from one sample, sequenced in a study of blood T cells in healthy people across ages. Primers used in a second PCR of about 7 to 12 cycles were a sample-barcoded 5' primer and a J-beta primer mix. Each CDR3 protein is one row after TCRdb ran MiXCR on the 5' RACE reads. In the table there are over 500,000 distinct CDR3 sequences, around 52% of which are singletons. Material: blood. All receptors come from a woman older than 75 in good health.

This chain joins TRBV3-1 and TRBJ2-4, with TRBD1 identical over 9 bases. The J call may be wrong; the DNA end is better matched by TRBJ2-7. Germline-derived CDR1 and CDR2 are LGHDT and YNNKEL (reference sequence). This CDR3 has 14 amino acids. The CDR3 here is CASRLTGGAYEQYF. CDR3 in DNA: TGTGCCAGCCGACTGACAGGGGGAGCCTACGAGCAGTACTTC.

This clonotype was detected ten times or more. The V and J genes are TRBV20-1 and TRBJ2-1, with TRBD2 matching 8 bases. This CDR3 contains 12 residues. The germline gives CDR1 DFQATT, CDR2 SNEGSKA (reference sequence). V was clipped by 3 bases and J by 14 bases; unmatched bases: 9. The CDR3 DNA sequence: TGCAGTGCTAGTTCTAGCGGGTGGGAAAAGTTCTTC. It yields the protein CSASSSGWEKFF.

This clonotype was picked up many times. The chain is built from TRBV14 and TRBJ2-6; TRBD2 matches 11 bases. V was clipped by 3 bases and J by 0 bases; unmatched bases: 4. Germline-derived CDR1 and CDR2 are SGHDN and FVKESK. The CDR3 is 18 amino acids. This chain's CDR3 is CASSQLAGGFSGANVLTF. The CDR3 coding sequence is TGTGCCAGCAGCCAGCTAGCGGGAGGATTCTCTGGGGCCAACGTCCTGACTTTC.

This chain connects TRBV20-1 to TRBJ2-7; D unresolved. The CDR3 contains 14 residues. Trimming took off 4 bases at V and 7 bases at J, with 20 bases between the two ends. The germline CDR1 and CDR2 sequences are DFQATT and SNEGSKA (reference sequence). CDR3 in amino acids: CSAKNDVNYNEQYF. The DNA of the CDR3 is TGCAGTGCTAAAAACGACGTCAATTACAATGAGCAGTACTTC.

Regarding this clonotype: An end of the junction differs from the germline gene, which may be a read error. The chain joins TRBV5-1 to TRBJ1-5, with D maybe TRBD1 (6 bases). CDR3 length: 17 amino acids. Germline CDR1 is SGHRS and CDR2 is YFSETQ. The CDR3 is CACSSGYRDIVFQPQHF. The CDR3 nucleotides are TGCGCCTGCAGCTCGGGTTACCGGGACATCGTTTTTCAGCCCCAGCATTTT.

This clonotype has only a few counts. The chain uses TRBV7-3 and TRBJ2-1, with TRBD2 as a possible D gene (5 bases). The V gene's germline CDR1 is SGHTA and CDR2 FQGTGA. Deletions cut 5 bases from V and 0 bases from J, with 20 bases between. The CDR3 loop spans 18 amino acids. The CDR3 loop reads CASSPSGGGFSSYNEQFF. The CDR3 nucleotides read TGTGCCAGCAGCCCTTCTGGAGGCGGGTTCAGCTCCTACAATGAGCAGTTCTTC.

This clonotype has ten or more counts. An end of the junction differs from the germline gene, which may be a read error. V is TRBV3-1 and J is TRBJ2-1, with D perhaps TRBD2 (5 bases). The CDR3 extends over 14 amino acids. Germline V lookup: CDR1 LGHDT, CDR2 YNNKEL (reference sequence). CDR3 loop: CAISHNVGDNEQFF. CDR3 in DNA: TGTGCCATCAGCCATAATGTCGGGGACAATGAGCAGTTCTTC.

This rearrangement joins TRBV12-3 or TRBV12-4 to TRBJ2-7; D not certain. The last part of the DNA fits TRBJ2-4 better; the J call may be wrong. The CDR3 sequence is 14 residues long. CDR3 DNA sequence: TGTGCCAGCAGCTTGGGCATGGGGTATGACATTCAGTACTTC. Encoded protein: CASSLGMGYDIQYF.

In its sample, this clonotype was seen a few times. This rearrangement joins TRBV5-1 to TRBJ2-2, with D unclear. The V gene's germline CDR1 is SGHRS and CDR2 YFSETQ. This CDR3 comprises 15 residues. Trimming left V 4 bases short and J 6 bases short, with 16 bases between. CDR3 sequence reads: CASSRTADWAGELFF. The CDR3 DNA follows: TGCGCCAGCAGCCGAACCGCCGACTGGGCCGGGGAGCTGTTTTTT.

Here the CDR3 DNA reads TGTGCCAGCAGACCTACAGGGGACTACAATGAGCAGTTCTTC. It yields the protein CASRPTGDYNEQFF. The V call is TRBV6-2 or TRBV6-3, the J call TRBJ2-1; 7 bases match TRBD1. J lost 3 bases, V lost 6 bases, and 5 bases had no gene match. The germline gives CDR1 MNHEY, CDR2 SVGEGT. The CDR3 spans 14 residues.

This clonotype came up a few times. V usage is TRBV7-2 and J usage is TRBJ2-3; D might be TRBD1 (6 bases). CDR3 length equals 14 residues. Trimming cost V 2 bases and J 3 bases, with 9 bases left between them. Germline V gene lookup returns CDR1 SGHTA and CDR2 FQGNSA. CDR3 loop: CASSLPRGTDTQYF. CDR3 DNA: TGTGCCAGCAGCTTACCCAGGGGTACAGATACGCAGTATTTT.

This clonotype was observed many times. This chain uses TRBV11-2 with TRBJ1-5, with D unresolved. In germline, CDR1 is SGHAT, CDR2 FQNNGV. Trimming shortened V by 4 bases and J by 2 bases, and 6 bases separated the two germline ends. The CDR3 length is 13 residues. In DNA form, the CDR3 reads TGTGCCAGCAGCTACCGGGGCAATCAGCCCCAGCATTTT. The encoded protein is CASSYRGNQPQHF.

There are a few counts of this clonotype. The rearrangement uses TRBV10-3 and TRBJ2-2; D might be TRBD1 (5 bases). CDR1 and CDR2 from the germline V gene are ENHRY and SYGVKD. The CDR3 consists of 16 residues. Trimming pared 0 bases from V and 6 bases from J, leaving 14 bases between. As DNA, the CDR3 is TGTGCCATCAGTGAGTCCCGGACAACCCGAGCCGGGGAGCTGTTTTTT. Residues: CAISESRTTRAGELFF.

The chain combines TRBV11-2 with TRBJ2-5; the D is unclear. The CDR3 spans 14 residues. Germline loops: CDR1 SGHAT, CDR2 FQNNGV. V lost 0 bases and J 7 bases, leaving 12 bases between the germline ends. CDR3 nucleotide sequence: TGTGCCAGCAGCTTAGATCTAGGCCCTGGGACCCAGTACTTC. Translating gives CASSLDLGPGTQYF. The variable domain in full, with the rest retrieved from reference TRBV11-2 and TRBJ2-5, is EAGVAQSPRYKIIEKRQSVAFWCNPISGHATLYWYQQILGQGPKLLIQFQNNGVVDDSQLPKDRFSAERLKGVDSTLKIQPAKLEDSAVYLCASSLDLGPGTQYFGPGTRLLVL.

On this clonotype: One end of the junction fails to match germline, which may point to a read error. The gene calls are TRBV5-1 and TRBJ2-2; D may be TRBD1 (5 bases). Germline V gives CDR1 SGHRS, CDR2 YFSETQ. The CDR3 has 15 residues. The CDR3 protein is CASSFMTENAGELFF. CDR3 nucleotide sequence: TGCGCCAGCAGCTTCATGACAGAGAACGCCGGGGAGCTGTTTTTT.

The genes are TRBV20-1 and TRBJ1-4, with D perhaps matching TRBD1 (5 bases). The CDR3 spans 15 residues. Germline V gives CDR1 DFQATT, CDR2 SNEGSKA (reference sequence). V was shortened by 6 bases and J by 3 bases, with 17 bases between the two germline ends. DNA of the CDR3: TGCAGTGCGCCGACAGTGCTTTCGGCTAATGAAAAACTGTTTTTT. Translating gives CSAPTVLSANEKLFF.

A note on this clonotype: A single base separates this from a much larger clone, so it may be a read error. The gene calls are TRBV3-1 and TRBJ2-5; D is undetermined. The closer fit of TRBJ2-7 to the DNA end suggests the J call may be wrong. This CDR3 is 14 amino acids long. Germline CDR1 and CDR2: LGHDT and YNNKEL (reference sequence). The CDR3 DNA reads TGTGCCAGCAGCCAAGTAGGGCCGTCCGGCGAGCAGTACTTC. It encodes CASSQVGPSGEQYF.

This clonotype was observed a handful of times. This rearrangement joins TRBV5-1 to TRBJ2-2; 7 bases fit TRBD2. Looked up from germline, CDR1 is SGHRS and CDR2 is YFSETQ. The CDR3 is made up of 16 amino acids. V shed 1 base, J shed 0 bases, and the junction held 3 bases outside the gene matches. The CDR3 DNA follows: TGCGCCAGCAGCTTGATCCGGGGGGCGAACACCGGGGAGCTGTTTTTT. Its translation: CASSLIRGANTGELFF.

Of note for this clonotype: One end of the junction fails to match germline, which may point to a read error. V and J are TRBV14 and TRBJ1-5; D ambiguous. The CDR3 loop spans 12 amino acids. In germline, CDR1 is SGHDN, CDR2 FVKESK. The CDR3: CTSSQGSQPQHF. CDR3 DNA: TGTACCAGCAGCCAAGGTAGTCAGCCCCAGCATTTT.

Of note for this clonotype: This sequence may be a read error, since a much larger clone differs from it by one base. The chain carries TRBV6-5 and TRBJ1-2; 7 nucleotides line up with TRBD1. From germline, CDR1 is MNHEY and CDR2 SVGAGI. V was clipped by 5 bases and J by 5 bases; unmatched bases: 8. This CDR3 is 14 amino acids long. CDR3 protein: CASSARTGGYGYTF. CDR3 DNA sequence: TGTGCCAGCAGTGCCCGGACAGGCGGTTATGGCTACACCTTC.